This entry is about one T cell receptor (beta chain). These data originate in a study of control samples from healthy donors and cancer patients. Germline V gene data show CDR1 as SNHLY and CDR2 as FYNNEI. V dropped 8 bases and J dropped 5 bases, with 18 bases sitting between them. This CDR3 has 14 residues. Some clones are missing from TCRdb's copy, which holds only in-frame ones; the method was immunoSEQ multiplex PCR. This sample has 70,000 to 100,000 clones; 91% occur once, and the top ten carry roughly 18%. The sequencing input was blood. The source of this sequence is a man aged 50-59 years in good health. This sequence joins TRBV2 and TRBJ1-1, with TRBD1 as a possible D gene (6 bases). Here the CDR3 DNA reads TGTGCCAGCCGTAAGGGGGGGCTGGGGACTGAAGCTTTCTTT. It encodes CASRKGGLGTEAFF.